A single sample is the source of the 10 T cell receptor beta chains below, sequenced in a study of cytomegalovirus exposure and HLA in healthy donors. The PCR was carried out with 60 Vbeta primers and 13 Jbeta primers. Repertoires were generated with immunoSEQ multiplex PCR, while TCRdb's copy carries only in-frame clones and drops some. The table lists roughly 78,000 clones. The sample was PBMCs. The receptors derive from a man aged 35 to 55 in good health and CMV-seronegative.

This chain uses TRBV6-5 with TRBJ2-4; D is undetermined. This CDR3 has 14 amino acids. Germline V gene sequence: CDR1 MNHEY, CDR2 SVGAGI. Trimming cost V 9 bases and J 2 bases, with 14 bases left between them. DNA for the CDR3: TGTGCCAGTAGGCCGGGTGGATCCAAAAACATTCAGTACTTC. It codes for CASRPGGSKNIQYF.

This chain joins TRBV6-5 and TRBJ2-1; 7 bases match TRBD2. The trim removed 4 bases at V and 3 bases at J, leaving 0 bases unmatched. The CDR3 spans 13 residues. Germline CDR1 is MNHEY and CDR2 is SVGAGI. The CDR3 sequence: CASSWGGYNEQFF. The CDR3 bases are TGTGCCAGCAGTTGGGGGGGCTACAATGAGCAGTTCTTC.

V and J are TRBV5-6 and TRBJ1-4; 8 bases align to TRBD1. This CDR3 contains 16 residues. Germline CDR1 SGHDT, CDR2 YYEEEE. Trimming removed 4 bases from V and 3 bases from J; junction bases left unmatched: 8. CDR3 sequence: CASSSLPGQANEKLFF. The CDR3 region has the DNA TGTGCCAGCAGCAGTCTTCCGGGACAGGCTAATGAAAAACTGTTTTTT.

The chain couples TRBV5-1 to TRBJ1-4; D gene ambiguous. Trimming removed 5 bases at V and 3 bases at J, with 11 bases between. Germline values: CDR1 SGHRS, CDR2 YFSETQ. The length of the CDR3 is 14 residues. CDR3 DNA: TGCGCCAGCAGGGAGGGAGTCGCTAATGAAAAACTGTTTTTT. Its translation: CASREGVANEKLFF.

The rearrangement uses TRBV7-6 and TRBJ2-1, with D possibly TRBD1 on 6 matching bases. V was trimmed by 2 bases and J by 7 bases, leaving 12 bases between them. CDR1 and CDR2 from the germline V gene are SGHVS and FNYEAQ. The CDR3 spans 14 residues. The CDR3 reads CASSLSGTFNEQFF. The CDR3 DNA follows: TGTGCCAGCAGCTTATCAGGGACATTTAATGAGCAGTTCTTC.

The chain employs TRBV4-1 and TRBJ1-4; 7 nucleotides align to TRBD1. The germline CDR1 and CDR2 sequences are MGHRA and YSYEKL. There are 14 residues in the CDR3. Unmatched junction bases numbered 6, after V lost 3 bases and J lost 8 bases. The CDR3 is CASSQTGSVEKLFF. CDR3 coding DNA: TGCGCCAGCAGCCAGACAGGGAGTGTGGAAAAACTGTTTTTT.

The chain carries TRBV7-2 and TRBJ2-7; 9 bases agree with TRBD1. V was pared by 5 bases and J by 6 bases, with 8 bases of the junction left unmatched. Germline CDR1 is SGHTA and CDR2 is FQGNSA. The CDR3 length is 14 residues. The CDR3 spells CASSVTGGQGEQYF. In DNA, the CDR3 is TGTGCCAGCAGCGTAACAGGGGGCCAGGGCGAGCAGTACTTC. The complete variable domain, with remaining parts taken from reference TRBV7-2 and TRBJ2-7, reads GAGVSQSPSNKVTEKGKDVELRCDPISGHTALYWYRQSLGQGLEFLIYFQGNSAPDKSGLPSDRFSAERTGGSVSTLTIQRTQQEDSAVYLCASSVTGGQGEQYFGPGTRLTVT.

The rearrangement joins TRBV2 to TRBJ2-1, with D hard to call. Germline CDR1 reads SNHLY; CDR2 reads FYNNEI. There are 13 residues in the CDR3. Trimming pared 1 base from V and 7 bases from J, leaving 8 bases between. In DNA, the CDR3 is TGTGCCAGCAGTGAAGTCTCAGGTAATGAGCAGTTCTTC. Amino acid sequence: CASSEVSGNEQFF.

CDR3 sequence reads: CASSLGGRTITDTQYF. The CDR3 nucleotides read TGCGCCAGCAGCTTGGGCGGGAGGACAATCACAGATACGCAGTATTTT. V is TRBV5-1 and J is TRBJ2-3; the match to TRBD2 covers 8 bases. J gave up 2 bases and V 0 bases, and 5 bases lay outside the gene matches. This CDR3 contains 16 residues. Germline assignment: CDR1 SGHRS and CDR2 YFSETQ.

The gene calls are TRBV13 and TRBJ2-3; TRBD2 matches 10 bases. The CDR3 covers 15 residues. The J segment lost 1 base and the V segment lost 5 bases, leaving 3 bases of the junction unmatched. Germline CDR1 reads PRHDT; CDR2 reads FYEKMQ (reference sequence). DNA for the CDR3: TGTGCCAGCAGCCCCGGACTAGCGGGCACAGATACGCAGTATTTT. Translating it yields CASSPGLAGTDTQYF.